This T cell receptor beta chain was found in a study of T cells expressing NK-cell markers. TCRdb reprocessed the 5' RACE reads, with one entry per CDR3 protein and no DNA. This listing includes 300,000 to 500,000 distinct CDR3 sequences. Germline loops: CDR1 SGHVS, CDR2 FQNEAQ. CDR3 length equals 16 residues. As regards this clonotype: Its antigen is unidentified.

Broader study findings: Several of the donors also had these clonotypes leading their CD3+CD56-NKG2C+ fraction.

Sequenced input: blood T cells: a sorted CD56 or NKG2C T cell subset, CD4+ or CD8+ T cells, or bulk PBMC T cells (not recorded which). This sequence joins TRBV7-8 and TRBJ2-3. The TCR sequence derives from a woman in her forties or fifties in good health. This chain's CDR3 is CASSFELAPSTDTQYF.